Below are 22 T cell receptor beta chains sequenced from a single sample in a study of control samples from healthy donors and cancer patients. Assay: immunoSEQ multiplex PCR; the TCRdb copy retains only in-frame clones and omits some. The table includes 100,000 to 150,000 clones, roughly 91% detected once. Material for sequencing was PBMCs. Receptor source: a man aged 50-60 years with head and neck cancer.

The V call is TRBV6-5, the J call TRBJ1-2; the D is unclear. V was trimmed by 6 bases and J by 0 bases, leaving 14 bases between them. The germline V gene has CDR1 MNHEY and CDR2 SVGAGI. The CDR3 has 15 residues. The CDR3 region is CASRPYRVANYGYTF. CDR3 nucleotides: TGTGCCAGCAGGCCCTACAGAGTAGCTAACTATGGCTACACCTTC.

This chain links TRBV20-1 with TRBJ1-5; no definite D call. The V gene lost 3 bases and the J gene lost 4 bases, with 13 bases spanning the gap. Looked up from germline, CDR1 is DFQATT and CDR2 is SNEGSKA (reference sequence). This CDR3 has 14 amino acids. The CDR3 sequence is CSASGGTGNQPQHF. The DNA for the CDR3 is TGCAGTGCTAGTGGAGGCACGGGAAATCAGCCCCAGCATTTT.

The chain has TRBV14 and TRBJ2-7; the match to TRBD2 covers 12 bases. Germline V gene data show CDR1 as SGHDN and CDR2 as FVKESK. The junction had 4 bases not matched to a gene; V was cut back by 2 bases and J by 5 bases. The CDR3 is 15 residues long. The CDR3 protein is CASSQRLAGGDEQYF. In DNA, the CDR3 is TGTGCCAGCAGCCAACGGCTAGCGGGAGGGGACGAGCAGTACTTC.

This chain joins TRBV5-3 and TRBJ2-1, with D possibly TRBD1 on 6 matching bases. TRBV5-3 is designated an ORF whose function remains uncertain. Trimming took 0 bases from V and 3 from J, leaving 16 bases between them. This CDR3 has 17 residues. This CDR3 is CARSLGWERGHYNEQFF. The CDR3 DNA sequence: TGTGCCAGAAGCTTGGGGTGGGAACGGGGACACTACAATGAGCAGTTCTTC.

The chain has TRBV20-1 and TRBJ2-7, with D uncertain. Trimming removed 4 bases at V and 2 bases at J, with 6 bases between. The CDR3 has 11 residues. Germline CDR1 reads DFQATT; CDR2 reads SNEGSKA (reference sequence). This chain's CDR3 is CSATTTYEQYF. DNA for the CDR3: TGCAGTGCTACGACAACCTACGAGCAGTACTTC.

The chain has TRBV2 and TRBJ2-7, with no clear D. There are 13 residues in the CDR3. CDR1 and CDR2 from the germline V gene are SNHLY and FYNNEI. V gave up 4 bases and J gave up 2 bases, with 9 bases separating them. The DNA of the CDR3 is TGTGCCAGCAGTGGAGCTGGACCCTACGAGCAGTACTTC. This translates into CASSGAGPYEQYF.

This chain links TRBV9 with TRBJ1-3, with unresolved D. Between the trimmed V and J ends, which lost 3 bases and 0 bases, there was a span of 10 bases. The CDR3 consists of 15 residues. CDR1 is SGDLS and CDR2 is YYNGEE in the germline V gene. As DNA, the CDR3 is TGTGCCAGCAGCGCAGAGGGCAACTCTGGAAACACCATATATTTT. Amino acids: CASSAEGNSGNTIYF.

This chain joins TRBV28 and TRBJ2-7, with D possibly TRBD1 on 6 matching bases. CDR3 length: 11 amino acids. Germline CDR1 reads MDHEN; CDR2 reads SYDVKM. The V end was cut by 8 bases, the J end by 2 bases, with 7 bases between. CDR3 in amino acids: CASGTPYEQYF. The CDR3, as DNA: TGTGCCAGCGGGACACCCTACGAGCAGTACTTC.

Here the CDR3 reads CASSVMGSSYNEQFF. DNA of the CDR3: TGTGCCAGCAGTGTGATGGGGAGCTCCTACAATGAGCAGTTCTTC. The chain couples TRBV5-6 to TRBJ2-1, with a tentative D call TRBD2 (5 bases). Germline V gene data show CDR1 as SGHDT and CDR2 as YYEEEE. The CDR3 loop spans 15 amino acids. The ends were cut back, 5 bases at V and 0 bases at J, with 12 bases in the middle. Drawing the rest from reference TRBV5-6 and TRBJ2-1, the complete variable domain is DAGVTQSPTHLIKTRGQQVTLRCSPKSGHDTVSWYQQALGQGPQFIFQYYEEEERQRGNFPDRFSGHQFPNYSSELNVNALLLGDSALYLCASSVMGSSYNEQFFGPGTRLTVL.

The chain recombines TRBV28 with TRBJ1-2, with unresolved D. The germline V gene has CDR1 MDHEN and CDR2 SYDVKM. This CDR3 is 15 amino acids long. V dropped 3 bases and J dropped 5 bases, with 16 bases sitting between them. CDR3 residues: CASSFRPPEGYGYTF. CDR3 nucleotides: TGTGCCAGCAGTTTCAGGCCCCCCGAGGGTTATGGCTACACCTTC.

The genes are TRBV7-9 and TRBJ2-1; D could derive from TRBD1 or TRBD2 (5 bases each). CDR1 is SEHNR and CDR2 is FQNEAQ in the germline V gene (reference sequence). The V and J ends lost 5 bases and 5 bases respectively, with 19 bases between them. The CDR3 is 16 residues long. The CDR3 loop reads CASSPSIGDGNNEQFF. The CDR3 nucleotides are TGTGCCAGCAGCCCCAGTATCGGGGACGGGAACAATGAGCAGTTCTTC.

Only a few counts were recorded for this clone. The V gene is TRBV27, the J gene TRBJ2-7; perhaps TRBD1 as D (6 bases). Germline V lookup: CDR1 MNHEY, CDR2 SMNVEV (reference sequence). V lost 3 bases, J lost 4 bases, and 10 bases lay in between. The CDR3 extends over 13 amino acids. CDR3 amino acids: CASSLAGVYEQYF. DNA of the CDR3: TGTGCCAGCAGTTTGGCAGGGGTATACGAGCAGTACTTC.

The rearrangement uses TRBV4-1 and TRBJ2-6; 8 nucleotides line up with TRBD1. J was trimmed by 2 bases and V by 5 bases; bases with no gene match: 5. The CDR3 is 16 amino acids. Looked up from germline, CDR1 is MGHRA and CDR2 is YSYEKL. The CDR3 sequence is CASSNLQGAGANVLTF. The CDR3 nucleotides read TGCGCCAGCAGCAACCTACAGGGGGCTGGGGCCAACGTCCTGACTTTC.

This chain links TRBV30 with TRBJ2-5; D call uncertain. CDR3 length: 13 residues. V gave up 0 bases and J gave up 5 bases, with 10 bases separating them. The germline gives CDR1 GTSNPN, CDR2 SVGIG (reference sequence). CDR3 sequence (DNA): TGTGCCTGGAGTGTTCGCTTGTTTGAGACCCAGTACTTC. Translation: CAWSVRLFETQYF.

The chain employs TRBV5-1 and TRBJ1-2; D is unresolved. V was shortened by 2 bases and J by 4 bases, with 12 bases between the two germline ends. The CDR3 is 14 residues long. Germline V gene lookup returns CDR1 SGHRS and CDR2 YFSETQ. CDR3 coding DNA: TGCGCCAGCAGCTTAAGTCCCCGCGGCTATGGCTACACCTTC. This sequence encodes CASSLSPRGYGYTF.

The chain has TRBV6-2 or TRBV6-3 and TRBJ2-7, with 8 bases aligning to TRBD1. The CDR3 extends over 15 amino acids. Per germline, CDR1 MNHEY and CDR2 SVGEGT. The V gene end was trimmed by 2 bases and the J gene end by 5 bases; junction bases not matched to a gene: 8. The CDR3 sequence is CASSYIAGQGHEQYF. CDR3 coding DNA: TGTGCCAGCAGTTACATCGCCGGACAGGGACACGAGCAGTACTTC.

The rearrangement uses TRBV5-4 and TRBJ1-3; D is perhaps TRBD1 (5 bases). Germline CDR1 reads SGHNT; CDR2 reads YYREEE (reference sequence). Deletions cut 1 base from V and 0 bases from J, with 8 bases between. CDR3 length equals 15 residues. The DNA for the CDR3 is TGTGCCAGCAGCTTGAAGGGGAGCTCTGGAAACACCATATATTTT. It codes for CASSLKGSSGNTIYF.

The chain uses TRBV6-5 and TRBJ2-1, with D unclear. This CDR3 has 12 residues. V lost 0 bases to trimming and J lost 15 bases, with 12 bases between them. Germline CDR1 reads MNHEY; CDR2 reads SVGAGI. The CDR3 DNA reads as TGTGCCAGCAGTTACTCGAAGGTGGAGAGGTTCTTC. This sequence encodes CASSYSKVERFF.

This sequence joins TRBV7-2 and TRBJ2-7, with D possibly being TRBD2 (5 bases). Germline V gene lookup returns CDR1 SGHTA and CDR2 FQGNSA. The CDR3 has 17 amino acids. V was trimmed by 4 bases and J by 0 bases, leaving 19 bases between them. The CDR3 nucleotides are TGTGCCAGCAGCTCTCAATACAGCGGTTTCCTCTCCTACGAGCAGTACTTC. Protein product: CASSSQYSGFLSYEQYF.

This chain links TRBV30 with TRBJ2-1; weak D call: TRBD1 (5 bases). The V gene's germline CDR1 is GTSNPN and CDR2 SVGIG (reference sequence). The CDR3 runs 11 residues. Between the trimmed V and J ends, which lost 0 bases and 8 bases, there was a span of 5 bases. CDR3: CAWSVGHEQFF. DNA of the CDR3: TGTGCCTGGAGTGTGGGGCATGAGCAGTTCTTC.

The V call is TRBV30, the J call TRBJ1-1; no definite D call. Germline lookup yields CDR1 GTSNPN and CDR2 SVGIG (reference sequence). V lost 8 bases, J lost 1 base, and 20 bases lay in between. The length of the CDR3 is 15 residues. The CDR3 is CALVGHTGSNTEAFF. Here the CDR3 DNA reads TGTGCCCTGGTTGGTCATACGGGATCGAACACTGAAGCTTTCTTT. The variable domain in full, with the rest retrieved from reference TRBV30 and TRBJ1-1, is SQTIHQWPATLVQPVGSPLSLECTVEGTSNPNLYWYRQAAGRGLQLLFYSVGIGQISSEVPQNLSASRPQDRQFILSSKKLLLSDSGFYLCALVGHTGSNTEAFFGQGTRLTVV.

The chain links TRBV5-1 to TRBJ2-5; D is unresolved. Deletions cut 4 bases from V and 5 bases from J, with 15 bases between. The CDR3 spans 14 residues. Per germline, CDR1 SGHRS and CDR2 YFSETQ. The chain's CDR3 is CASSAMSFQETQYF. The CDR3 coding sequence is TGCGCCAGCAGCGCGATGAGTTTCCAGGAGACCCAGTACTTC.